This entry features one T cell receptor beta chain sequence. The antigen remains unidentified. A junction end diverges from the germline sequence, so it may reflect a read error. Germline assignment: CDR1 SSHAT and CDR2 FNYEAQ (reference sequence). The CDR3 runs 13 residues. TCRdb re-analysed the reads in MiXCR, keeping a single row per CDR3 protein. This sample carries roughly 230,000 distinct CDR3 sequences, over 15% of them seen once, and the ten largest clones take around half. This sample was taken from a study of T cell repertoires in cytomegalovirus infection. At the level of the study: Public TCR beta signatures indicated both CMV infection and matching HLA type. Whole-study findings and limits: Cumulative frequency of public TCR beta families picked out carriers of CMV plus the relevant HLA.

Specimen: CD8+ T cells from PBMCs. The chain recombines TRBV7-7 with TRBJ2-5, with 7 bases aligning to TRBD1. The sequence derives from a human donor in good health (CMV status not recorded). Some clones in this sample may be carry-over from other donors' samples. For the CDR3, the DNA is TGTGCTAGCAGCGCCAGGGGGTTGGAGACCCAGTACTTC. Translated, it gives CASSARGLETQYF.